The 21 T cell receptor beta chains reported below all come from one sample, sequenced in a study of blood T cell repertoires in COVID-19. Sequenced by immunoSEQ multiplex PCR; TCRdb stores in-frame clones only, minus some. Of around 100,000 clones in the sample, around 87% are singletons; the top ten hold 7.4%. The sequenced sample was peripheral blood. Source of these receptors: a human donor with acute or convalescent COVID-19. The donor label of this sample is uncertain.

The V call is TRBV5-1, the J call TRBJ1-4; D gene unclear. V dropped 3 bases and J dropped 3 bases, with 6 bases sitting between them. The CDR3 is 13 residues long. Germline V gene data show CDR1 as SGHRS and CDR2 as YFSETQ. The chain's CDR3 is CASSSEANEKLFF. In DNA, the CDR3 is TGCGCCAGCAGCTCCGAGGCTAATGAAAAACTGTTTTTT.

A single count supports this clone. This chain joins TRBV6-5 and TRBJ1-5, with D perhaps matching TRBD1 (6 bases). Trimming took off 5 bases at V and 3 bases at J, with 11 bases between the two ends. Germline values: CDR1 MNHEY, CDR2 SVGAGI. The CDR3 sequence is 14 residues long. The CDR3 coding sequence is TGTGCCAGCAGTACGACAGGTTTCAATCAGCCCCAGCATTTT. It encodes CASSTTGFNQPQHF.

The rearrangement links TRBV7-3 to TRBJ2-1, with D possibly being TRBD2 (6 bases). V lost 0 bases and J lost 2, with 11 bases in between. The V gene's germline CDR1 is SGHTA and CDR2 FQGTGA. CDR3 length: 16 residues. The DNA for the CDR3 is TGTGCCAGCAGCTTAACGGGGTTAGCGGCCTACAATGAGCAGTTCTTC. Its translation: CASSLTGLAAYNEQFF.

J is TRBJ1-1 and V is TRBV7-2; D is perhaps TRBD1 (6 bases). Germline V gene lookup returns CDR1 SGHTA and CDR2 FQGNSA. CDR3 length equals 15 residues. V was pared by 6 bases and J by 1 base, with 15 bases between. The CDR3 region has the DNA TGTGCCAGCAGGCCATTCGACAGGAGGAACACTGAAGCTTTCTTT. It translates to CASRPFDRRNTEAFF.

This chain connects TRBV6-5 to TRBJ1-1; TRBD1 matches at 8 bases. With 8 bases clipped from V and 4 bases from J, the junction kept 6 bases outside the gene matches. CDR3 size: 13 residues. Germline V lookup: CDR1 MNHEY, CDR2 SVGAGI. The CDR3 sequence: CASRTGRITEAFF. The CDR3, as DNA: TGTGCCAGCCGGACAGGGAGGATCACTGAAGCTTTCTTT.

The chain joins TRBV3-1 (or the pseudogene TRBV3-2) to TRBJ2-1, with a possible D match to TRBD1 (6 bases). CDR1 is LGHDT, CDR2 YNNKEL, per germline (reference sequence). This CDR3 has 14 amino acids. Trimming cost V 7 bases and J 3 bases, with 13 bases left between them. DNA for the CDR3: TGTGCCAGCACCCCTGGACAGTACTACAATGAGCAGTTCTTC. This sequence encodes CASTPGQYYNEQFF.

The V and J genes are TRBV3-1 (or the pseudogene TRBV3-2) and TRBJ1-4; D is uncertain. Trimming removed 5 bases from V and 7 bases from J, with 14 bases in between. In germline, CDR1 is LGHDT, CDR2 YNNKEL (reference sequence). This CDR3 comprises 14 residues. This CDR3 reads CASSLTPRGEKLFF. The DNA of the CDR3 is TGTGCCAGCAGCTTGACACCCCGTGGTGAAAAACTGTTTTTT.

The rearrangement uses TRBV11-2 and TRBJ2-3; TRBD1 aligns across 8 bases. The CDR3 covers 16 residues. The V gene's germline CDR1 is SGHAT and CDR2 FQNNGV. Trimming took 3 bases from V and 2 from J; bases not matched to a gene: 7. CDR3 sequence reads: CASSFRDRPTTDTQYF. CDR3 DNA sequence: TGTGCCAGCAGCTTTCGGGACAGGCCAACCACAGATACGCAGTATTTT.

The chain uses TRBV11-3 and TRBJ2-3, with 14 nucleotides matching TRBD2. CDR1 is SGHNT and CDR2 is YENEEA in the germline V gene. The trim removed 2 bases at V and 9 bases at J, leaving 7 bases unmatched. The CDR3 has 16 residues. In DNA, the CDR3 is TGTGCCAGCAGCTTACAGACTAGCGGGGGGGCCAACACGCAGTATTTT. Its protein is CASSLQTSGGANTQYF.

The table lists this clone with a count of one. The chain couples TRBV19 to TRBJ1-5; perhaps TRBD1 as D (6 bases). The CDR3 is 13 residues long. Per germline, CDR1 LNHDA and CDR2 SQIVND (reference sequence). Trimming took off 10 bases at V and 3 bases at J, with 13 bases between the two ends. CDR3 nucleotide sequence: TGTGCCACCGGCCGGACAGACAATCAGCCCCAGCATTTT. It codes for CATGRTDNQPQHF.

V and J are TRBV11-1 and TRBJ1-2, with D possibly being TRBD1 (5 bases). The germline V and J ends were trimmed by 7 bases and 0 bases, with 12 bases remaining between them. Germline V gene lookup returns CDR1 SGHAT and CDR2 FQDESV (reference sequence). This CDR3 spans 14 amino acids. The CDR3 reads CASTPGHSNYGYTF. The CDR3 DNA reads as TGTGCCAGCACCCCCGGACACTCTAACTATGGCTACACCTTC.

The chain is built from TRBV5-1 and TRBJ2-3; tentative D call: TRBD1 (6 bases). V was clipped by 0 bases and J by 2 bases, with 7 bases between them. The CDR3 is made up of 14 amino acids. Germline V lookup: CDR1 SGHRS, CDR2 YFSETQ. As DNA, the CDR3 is TGCGCCAGCAGCTTGGGACAGGACACAGATACGCAGTATTTT. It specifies CASSLGQDTDTQYF.

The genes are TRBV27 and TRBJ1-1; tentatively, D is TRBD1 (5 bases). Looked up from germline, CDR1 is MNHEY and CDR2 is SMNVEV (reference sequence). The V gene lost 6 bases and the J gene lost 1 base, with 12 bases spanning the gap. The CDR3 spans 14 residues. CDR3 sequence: CASSRYGQNTEAFF. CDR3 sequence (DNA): TGTGCCAGCAGCAGATATGGACAGAACACTGAAGCTTTCTTT.

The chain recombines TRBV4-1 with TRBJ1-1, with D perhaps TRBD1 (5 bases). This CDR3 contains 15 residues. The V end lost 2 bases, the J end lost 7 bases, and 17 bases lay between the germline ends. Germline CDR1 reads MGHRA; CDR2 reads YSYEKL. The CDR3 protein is CASSQPSGGTGEAFF. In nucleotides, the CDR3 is TGCGCCAGCAGCCAACCCTCTGGCGGAACAGGTGAAGCTTTCTTT.

The CDR3 loop reads CASSPRTGAVSGNTIYF. CDR3 coding DNA: TGTGCCAGCAGTCCCCGGACAGGGGCCGTATCCGGAAACACCATATATTTT. The chain joins TRBV27 to TRBJ1-3; TRBD1 aligns across 9 bases. The length of the CDR3 is 17 residues. Germline V lookup: CDR1 MNHEY, CDR2 SMNVEV (reference sequence). With 5 bases clipped from V and 4 bases from J, the junction kept 12 bases outside the gene matches.

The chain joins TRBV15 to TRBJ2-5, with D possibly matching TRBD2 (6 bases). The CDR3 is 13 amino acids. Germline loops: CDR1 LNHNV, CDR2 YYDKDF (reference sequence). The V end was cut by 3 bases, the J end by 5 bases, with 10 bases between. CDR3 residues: CATSRGGGETQYF. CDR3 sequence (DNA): TGTGCCACCAGCAGGGGTGGGGGGGAGACCCAGTACTTC.

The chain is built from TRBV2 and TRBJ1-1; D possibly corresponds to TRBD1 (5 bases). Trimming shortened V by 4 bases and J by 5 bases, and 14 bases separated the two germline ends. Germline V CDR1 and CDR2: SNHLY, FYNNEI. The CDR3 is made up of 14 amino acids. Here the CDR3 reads CASSGPREGTEAFF. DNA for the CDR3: TGTGCCAGCAGTGGCCCCAGGGAGGGAACTGAAGCTTTCTTT.

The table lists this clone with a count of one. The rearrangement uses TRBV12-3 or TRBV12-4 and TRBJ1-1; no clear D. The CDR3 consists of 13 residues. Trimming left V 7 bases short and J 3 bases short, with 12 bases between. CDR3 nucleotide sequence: TGTGCCAGCATTCTTACAGAATACACTGAAGCTTTCTTT. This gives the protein CASILTEYTEAFF.

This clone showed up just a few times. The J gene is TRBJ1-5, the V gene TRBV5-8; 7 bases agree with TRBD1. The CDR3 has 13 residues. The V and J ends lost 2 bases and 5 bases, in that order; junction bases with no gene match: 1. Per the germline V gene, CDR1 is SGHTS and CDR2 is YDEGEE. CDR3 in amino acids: CASSFGTDQPQHF. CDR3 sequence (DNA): TGTGCCAGCAGCTTCGGGACAGATCAGCCCCAGCATTTT.

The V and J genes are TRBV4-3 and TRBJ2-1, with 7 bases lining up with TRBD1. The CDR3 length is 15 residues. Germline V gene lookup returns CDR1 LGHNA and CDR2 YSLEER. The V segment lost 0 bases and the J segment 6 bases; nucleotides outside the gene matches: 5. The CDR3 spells CASSQDLTGTNEQFF. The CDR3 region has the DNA TGCGCCAGCAGCCAAGACCTGACAGGGACCAATGAGCAGTTCTTC.

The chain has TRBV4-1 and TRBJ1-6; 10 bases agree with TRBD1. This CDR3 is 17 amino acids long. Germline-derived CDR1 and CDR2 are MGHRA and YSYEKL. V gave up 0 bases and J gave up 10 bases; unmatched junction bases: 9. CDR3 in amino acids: CASSQDPAGTGVSPLHF. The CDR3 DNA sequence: TGCGCCAGCAGCCAAGATCCCGCCGGGACAGGGGTATCACCCCTCCACTTT.